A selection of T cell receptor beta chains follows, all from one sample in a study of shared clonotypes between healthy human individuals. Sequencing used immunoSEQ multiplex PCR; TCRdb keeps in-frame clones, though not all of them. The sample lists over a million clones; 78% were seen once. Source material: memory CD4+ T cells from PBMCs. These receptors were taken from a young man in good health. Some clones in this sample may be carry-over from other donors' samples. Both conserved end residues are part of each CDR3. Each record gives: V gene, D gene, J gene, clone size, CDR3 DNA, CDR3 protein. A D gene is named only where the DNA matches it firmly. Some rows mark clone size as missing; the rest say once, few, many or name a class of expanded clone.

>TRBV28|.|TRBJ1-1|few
TGTGCCAGCAGTTCCTACAGGGACGAAGCTTTCTTT
CASSSYRDEAFF
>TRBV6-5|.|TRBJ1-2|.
TGTGCCAGCACAGATAACTATGGCTACACCTTC
CASTDNYGYTF
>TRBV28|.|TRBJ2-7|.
TGTGCCAGCAGCAGAGCGGGACAAACTTGGGAGCAGTACTTC
CASSRAGQTWEQYF
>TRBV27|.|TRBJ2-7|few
TGTGCCAGCAGTCCGACGGGGGCGAAAACCTACGAGCAGTACTTC
CASSPTGAKTYEQYF
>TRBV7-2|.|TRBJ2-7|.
TGTGCCAGCACCACCGGAGGGCTAGCCGAGCAGTACTTC
CASTTGGLAEQYF
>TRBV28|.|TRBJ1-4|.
TGTGCCAGCATCAAACCCAGTAATGGTGAAAAACTGTTTTTT
CASIKPSNGEKLFF
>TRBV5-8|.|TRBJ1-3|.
TGTGCCAGCAGCTTCCAGAGAAACACCATATATTTT
CASSFQRNTIYF
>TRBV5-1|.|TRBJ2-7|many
TGCGCCAGCAGCTTGTCAGGGGACGAGCAGTACTTC
CASSLSGDEQYF
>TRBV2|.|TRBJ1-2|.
TGTGCCAGCAGTGAGGGGTCCGCCAGCTACTATGGCTACACCTTC
CASSEGSASYYGYTF
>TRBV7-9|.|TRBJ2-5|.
TGTGCCAGCAGCCCCCGGGGACCGTACCAAGAGACCCAGTACTTC
CASSPRGPYQETQYF
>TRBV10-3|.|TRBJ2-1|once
TGTGCCATCAGTGAGAGGGATGAGCAGTTCTTC
CAISERDEQFF
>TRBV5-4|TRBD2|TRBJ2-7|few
TGTGCCAGCAGCTTGGCCCGCGGGGGGGAGCAGTACTTC
CASSLARGGEQYF
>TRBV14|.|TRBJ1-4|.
TGTGCCAGCAGCACGGGGGGACTGGGTGAAAAACTGTTTTTT
CASSTGGLGEKLFF
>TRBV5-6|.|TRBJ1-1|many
TGTGCCAGCAGGAGACACAGGGATTCCTACACTGAAGCTTTCTTT
CASRRHRDSYTEAFF
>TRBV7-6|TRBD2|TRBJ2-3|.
TGTGCCAGCAGCTTGTTATCGGGGGGAGCGGGAGGGCCGGATTTT
CASSLLSGGAGGPDF
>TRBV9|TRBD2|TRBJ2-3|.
TGTGCCAGCAGCTCATACGGGGGCGCTAGCGGGGTTTCTAGCACAGATACGCAGTATTTT
CASSSYGGASGVSSTDTQYF
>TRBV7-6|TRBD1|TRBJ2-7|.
TGTGCCAGCAGCCAACAGGGGGCCGCCGAAGTGGAGCAGTACTTC
CASSQQGAAEVEQYF
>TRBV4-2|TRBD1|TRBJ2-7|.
TGTGCCAGCAGCCAAGATCCCGGGACAGGGGCGTTTTCCTACGAGCAGTACTTC
CASSQDPGTGAFSYEQYF
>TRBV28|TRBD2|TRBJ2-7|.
TGTGCCAGCCTGGCGGGAGGTTACGAGCAGTACTTC
CASLAGGYEQYF
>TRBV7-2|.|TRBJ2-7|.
TGTGCCAGCAGCGCCCCGAGCGAGCAGTACTTC
CASSAPSEQYF
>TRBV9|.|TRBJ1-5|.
TGTGCCAGCGGGGAAGGTTATCAGCCCCAGCATTTT
CASGEGYQPQHF
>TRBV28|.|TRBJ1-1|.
TGTGCCAGCAGTGTTTCCCGGGGGTCGAACACTGAAGCTTTCTTT
CASSVSRGSNTEAFF
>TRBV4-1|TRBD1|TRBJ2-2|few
TGCGCCAGCAGCCCTCGACAGGGAGAAACGAACACCGGGGAGCTGTTTTTT
CASSPRQGETNTGELFF
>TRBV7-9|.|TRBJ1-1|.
TGTGCCAGCAGCACAGAACAAGGGAACACTGAAGCTTTCTTT
CASSTEQGNTEAFF
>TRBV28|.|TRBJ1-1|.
TGTGCCAGCACCCTCGGGGCCCGTCTGGGGAACACTGAAGCTTTCTTT
CASTLGARLGNTEAFF
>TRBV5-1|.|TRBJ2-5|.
TGCGCCAGCAGCTTGGTTGGCGGTCAAGAGACCCAGTACTTC
CASSLVGGQETQYF
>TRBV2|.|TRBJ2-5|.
TGTGCCAGCAGAAACAGAGAAGAGACCCAGTACTTC
CASRNREETQYF
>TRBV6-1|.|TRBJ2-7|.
TGTGCCAGCAGGACACCGGGCCTATCCTACGAGCAGTACTTC
CASRTPGLSYEQYF
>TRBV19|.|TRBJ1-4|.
TGTGCCAGTACCTGGTCACCCGCAACTAATGAAAAACTGTTTTTT
CASTWSPATNEKLFF
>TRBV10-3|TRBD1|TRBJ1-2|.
TGTGCCAGCGCAGGGGGACCTAACTATGGCTACACCTTC
CASAGGPNYGYTF
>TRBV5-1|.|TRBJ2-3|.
TGCGCCAGCAGCTTGGGATCTCCATACACAGATACGCAGTATTTT
CASSLGSPYTDTQYF
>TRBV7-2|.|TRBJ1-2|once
TGTGCCAGCAGCACCAGCACAGGGTGGGGGAACTATGGCTACACCTTC
CASSTSTGWGNYGYTF
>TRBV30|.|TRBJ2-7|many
TGTGCCCAGAGGCGAGGATGGGGGGAGCAGTACTTC
CAQRRGWGEQYF
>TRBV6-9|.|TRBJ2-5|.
TGTGCCAGCAGTTACCGGGCCCGAGTACATACGACAAAAGAGACCCAGTACTTC
CASSYRARVHTTKETQYF
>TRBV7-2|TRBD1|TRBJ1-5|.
TGTGCCAGCAGCCAACACAGGGGCCTGGTGGGGCCCCAGCATTTT
CASSQHRGLVGPQHF
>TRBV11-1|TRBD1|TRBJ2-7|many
TGTGCCAGCAGCTTAATTCCAGGGGGCCACGAGCAGTACTTC
CASSLIPGGHEQYF
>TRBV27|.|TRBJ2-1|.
TGTGCCAGCAGTTTCGGGGCGAGACGCGCAGTCGAGCAGTTCTTC
CASSFGARRAVEQFF
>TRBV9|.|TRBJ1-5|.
TGTGCCAGCAGCGTAGGTGGAGGGGTCAATCAGCCCCAGCATTTT
CASSVGGGVNQPQHF
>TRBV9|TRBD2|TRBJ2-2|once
TGTGCCAGCAGCGTAGGGCTAGCGGGAGGAACCGGGGAGCTGTTTTTT
CASSVGLAGGTGELFF
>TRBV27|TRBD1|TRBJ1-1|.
TGTGCCAGCAGTGGGACAGGGCGGGCTTTCTTT
CASSGTGRAFF
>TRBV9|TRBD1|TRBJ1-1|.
TGTGCCAGCAGCGCCCGGGACAGCCCCACTGAAGCTTTCTTT
CASSARDSPTEAFF
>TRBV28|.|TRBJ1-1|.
TGTGCCACCGTTACCCAGCCGGGGGGTACCCAAGCTTTCTTT
CATVTQPGGTQAFF
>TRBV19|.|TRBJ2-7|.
TGTGCCAGTAGTAAACAGGACAGACGAAAGGATGACGAGCAGTACTTC
CASSKQDRRKDDEQYF
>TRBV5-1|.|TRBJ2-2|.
TGCGCCAGCAGCTTGGCCCGGGCGTTCCAACAACCTACCGGGGAGCTGTTTTTT
CASSLARAFQQPTGELFF
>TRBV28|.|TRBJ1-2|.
TGTGCCAGCAGACAGGACCTCTATGGCTACACCTTC
CASRQDLYGYTF
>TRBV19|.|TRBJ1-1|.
TGTGCCAGAATACAGGGTTCAGATGAAGCTTTCTTT
CARIQGSDEAFF
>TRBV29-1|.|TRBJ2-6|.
TGCAGCGCCCGGGACAGGGCCAACGTCCTGACTTTC
CSARDRANVLTF
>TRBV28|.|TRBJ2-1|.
TGTGCCAGCAGTTTACGGCAGGGTGAGCAGTTCTTC
CASSLRQGEQFF
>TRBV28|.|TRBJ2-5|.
TGTGCCAGCAGTAAACAGGGGACTCAAGAGACCCAGTACTTC
CASSKQGTQETQYF
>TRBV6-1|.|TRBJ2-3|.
TGTGCCAGCAGTGCGATATACCGGGACGGTCAAGATACGCAGTATTTT
CASSAIYRDGQDTQYF
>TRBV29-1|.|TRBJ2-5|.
TGCAGCGTTGACGGTGGGAGGGGGATGTACCAAGAGACCCAGTACTTC
CSVDGGRGMYQETQYF
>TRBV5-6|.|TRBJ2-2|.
TGTGCCAGCAGCTTCCTAATCGGGGAGCTGTTTTTT
CASSFLIGELFF
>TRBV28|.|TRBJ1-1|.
TGTGCCAGCAGGAGGGCAGGGAACACTGAAGCTTTCTTT
CASRRAGNTEAFF
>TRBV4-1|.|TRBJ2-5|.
TGCGCCAGCAGCCAAGCCCCGTCCATCCGCCAAGAGACCCAGTACTTC
CASSQAPSIRQETQYF
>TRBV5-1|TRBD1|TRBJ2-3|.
TGCGCCAGCAGCCCCGGGACAGGCCTCACAGATACGCAGTATTTT
CASSPGTGLTDTQYF
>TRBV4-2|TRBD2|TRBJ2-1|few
TGTGCCAGCAGCCTCCGGGGACTAGTAAATGAGCAGTTCTTC
CASSLRGLVNEQFF
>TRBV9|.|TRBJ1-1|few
TGTGCCAGCAGCGAAATGGGGTCAGGAGTGGCTTTCTTT
CASSEMGSGVAFF